This TCR beta chain stems from a study of human T cells and chemical hapten exposure. Background on the study: Affected patients, primarily female, had alopecia areata, totalis or universalis.

Library construction involved attaching unique molecular identifiers to individual cDNA molecules, which allowed quantitative, reproducible TCR counting. Using its own MiXCR run on the RACE reads, TCRdb lists one record per CDR3 protein. In the table there are a few hundred thousand distinct CDR3 sequences, 4.5% to 7% of which are singletons. Indicated time point: pre-sensitization, week 0. The sample's treatment: therapeutic diphenylcyclopropenone sensitization with weekly scalp DPC. Blood draws preceded each patch test application. Comment on this clonotype: Its antigen is unidentified.

Looked up from germline, CDR1 is SGHDN and CDR2 is FVKESK. This CDR3 is built from 15 residues. The V end was cut by 4 bases, the J end by 2 bases, with 12 bases between. Findings and limits, study-wide: TCRs exceeding 1 in 1000 frequency stayed unchanged with DPC sensitization.

The specimen comprised whole blood, sampled in connection with sensitization to the hapten diphenylcyclopropenone (DPC). The receptor comes from a young woman with alopecia areata. Some clones in this sample may be carry-over from other donors' samples. The V and J genes are TRBV14 and TRBJ2-1, with a possible D match to TRBD2 (7 bases). The CDR3 DNA follows: TGTGCCAGCAGCCCGGGGGGCCTTACCTACAATGAGCAGTTCTTC. Translating it yields CASSPGGLTYNEQFF.